These T cell receptor beta chains were read from a single sample in a study. TCRdb re-analysed the reads in MiXCR, keeping a single row per CDR3 protein. The profile shows fewer than 4,500 distinct CDR3 sequences, 9.8% of them singletons. Sequencing used CD4+ T cells from synovial fluid. The receptors originated from a human donor with rheumatoid arthritis. The CDR3 runs from the conserved cysteine through the conserved F or W. D genes are given only for firm matches. A clone size is listed for some rows: how often the clone was seen (once, few, many), or a class if it is expanded.

15	TRBD1	TRBV20-1	TRBJ2-5	many	TGCAGTGCTAGAGTCTTTGGACAGGGAGGAGAGACCCAGTACTTC	CSARVFGQGGETQYF
15	NA	TRBV4-3	TRBJ2-4	medium-sized	TGCGCCAGCAGCCAAGCCCGAGGGCAGGAGGACATTCAGTACTTC	CASSQARGQEDIQYF
16	TRBD1	TRBV7-3	TRBJ2-2	NA	TGTGCCAGCAGCTTAAGTGGACAGGCCGACACCGGGGAGCTGTTTTTT	CASSLSGQADTGELFF
12	TRBD1	TRBV20-1	TRBJ1-2	many	TGCAGTGCTAGGGAAACAGGGGATGGCTACACCTTC	CSARETGDGYTF
10	NA	TRBV20-1	TRBJ2-3	medium-sized	TGCAGTGCCCAAACAGATACGCAGTATTTT	CSAQTDTQYF
13	NA	TRBV10-3	TRBJ2-7	NA	TGTGGCAGCGCGGCTGACAGCTCCTACGAGCAGTACTTC	CGSAADSSYEQYF
17	TRBD2	TRBV20-1	TRBJ2-3	many	TGCAGTGCTAGAGCCACATTTACTAGCGGGAGAACGGATACGCAGTATTTT	CSARATFTSGRTDTQYF
15	NA	TRBV2	TRBJ2-2	many	TGTGCCAGCAGTGAAGAGGGAGGCCCAGCCGGGGAGCTGTTTTTT	CASSEEGGPAGELFF
16	TRBD2	TRBV7-6	TRBJ2-2	few	TGTGCCAGCAGCTTAGAAGTTGGCGGGGGGAGCGGGGAGCTGTTTTTT	CASSLEVGGGSGELFF
15	NA	TRBV4-3	TRBJ2-3	few	TGCGCCAGCAGCCAGGGGGGCGGGATGACAGATACGCAGTATTTT	CASSQGGGMTDTQYF
12	NA	TRBV7-9	TRBJ2-1	NA	TGTGCCAGCAGCTTGATGCGGAATGAGCAGTTCTTC	CASSLMRNEQFF
14	TRBD1	TRBV5-1	TRBJ2-7	medium-sized	TGCGCCAGCAGCTTGGTGGACAGGGAGTACGAGCAGTACTTC	CASSLVDREYEQYF
13	NA	TRBV7-3	TRBJ2-5	many	TGTGCCAGCAGCCCACAGGGCGGAAAGACCCAGTACTTC	CASSPQGGKTQYF
14	NA	TRBV7-9	TRBJ1-3	medium-sized	TGTGCCAGCAGCTTAGATTCCAGCGGAAACACCATATATTTT	CASSLDSSGNTIYF
14	NA	TRBV11-2	TRBJ2-3	medium-sized	TGTGCCAGCAGCTTAGAGGCTAGCCGGGATACGCAGTATTTT	CASSLEASRDTQYF
14	NA	TRBV27	TRBJ2-6	many	TGTGCCAGCAGCCGCCCTGGGGGGGCCAACGTCCTGACTTTC	CASSRPGGANVLTF
14	TRBD2	TRBV20-1	TRBJ2-7	medium-sized	TGCAGTGCTACGCGGACTAGCGGTGAGGGCGAGCAGTACTTC	CSATRTSGEGEQYF
13	TRBD2	TRBV7-2	TRBJ2-1	many	TGTGCCACCCAGACTAGCGTTTACAATGAGCAGTTCTTC	CATQTSVYNEQFF
15	NA	TRBV4-2	TRBJ2-5	medium-sized	TGTGCCAGCAGCCAAGCCTCCGGGATGGGGCAGACCCAGTACTTC	CASSQASGMGQTQYF
13	NA	TRBV20-1	TRBJ2-3	medium-sized	TGCAGTGCCATTATTCTTAGCACAGATACGCAGTATTTT	CSAIILSTDTQYF
16	NA	TRBV20-1	TRBJ2-1	NA	TGCAGTGCTAGCCAACTAGGGGGGAGGGCCAAGAATGAGCAGTTCTTC	CSASQLGGRAKNEQFF
12	TRBD2	TRBV29-1	TRBJ2-1	NA	TGCAGCGTTGAAAGGGCTAGCGGGAGATTTTTCTTC	CSVERASGRFFF
14	NA	TRBV5-1	TRBJ2-1	medium-sized	TGCGCCAGCAGCTTGGGGACAGCCTACAATGAGCAGTTCTTC	CASSLGTAYNEQFF
13	NA	TRBV7-2	TRBJ1-4	NA	TGTGCCAGCAGCTTAGTCCCAAATGAAAAACTGTTTTTT	CASSLVPNEKLFF